The present TCR beta chain was sequenced within a study of long-term antiretroviral therapy in people with HIV. Overall study findings and caveats: Diversity went up after ART and still fell short of transplant donor controls. When set beside controls, HIV repertoires had CDR3 length ranges that were narrower.

Points on this clone: What it recognizes is unknown.

Researchers report immunoSEQ v3.0 was run at survey level. Assay used: immunoSEQ multiplex PCR; TCRdb lists only in-frame clones, some missing. The table has about 25,000 clones, more than 75% seen once. Donors needed at least one pre-ART PBMC sample plus at least two post-ART samples. CDR3 length equals 15 residues. The V end was cut by 1 base, the J end by 4 bases, with 13 bases between. The germline V gene has CDR1 SGHTA and CDR2 FQGTGA. The sample consisted of unsorted PBMCs, taken 2.9 years after starting antiretroviral therapy. The chain combines TRBV7-3 with TRBJ2-5, with a tentative D call TRBD2 (6 bases). The sequence came from a man aged 50 or older with HIV. The CDR3 protein is CASSLSRVEGETQYF. Here the CDR3 DNA reads TGTGCCAGCAGCTTAAGCAGGGTGGAGGGAGAGACCCAGTACTTC.